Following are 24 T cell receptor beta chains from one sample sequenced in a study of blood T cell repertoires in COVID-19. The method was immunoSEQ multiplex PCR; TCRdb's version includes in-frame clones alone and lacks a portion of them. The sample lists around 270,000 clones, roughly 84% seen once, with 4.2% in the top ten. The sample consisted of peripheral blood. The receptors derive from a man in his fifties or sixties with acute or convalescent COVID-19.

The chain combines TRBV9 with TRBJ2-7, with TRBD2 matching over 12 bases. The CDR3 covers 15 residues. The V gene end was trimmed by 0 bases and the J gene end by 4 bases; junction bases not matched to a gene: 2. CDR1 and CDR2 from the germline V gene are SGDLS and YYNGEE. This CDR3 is CASSVGGTSGYEQYF. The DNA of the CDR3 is TGTGCCAGCAGCGTAGGGGGGACTAGCGGGTACGAGCAGTACTTC.

The CDR3 DNA follows: TGCAGTGCTAGTAAGGCAGGGTTATGGATAGAATACTTC. Its translation is CSASKAGLWIEYF. The chain links TRBV20-1 to TRBJ2-7, with D maybe TRBD1 (5 bases). Germline V CDR1 and CDR2: DFQATT, SNEGSKA (reference sequence). The CDR3 is 13 residues long. V gave up 3 bases and J gave up 13 bases, with 22 bases separating them.

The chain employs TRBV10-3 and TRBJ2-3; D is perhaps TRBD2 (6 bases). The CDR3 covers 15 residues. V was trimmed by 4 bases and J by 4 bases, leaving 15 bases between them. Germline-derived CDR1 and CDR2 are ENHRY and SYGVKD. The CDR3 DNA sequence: TGTGCCATCAGTGCCCACCAGACTAGTGCAGATACGCAGTATTTT. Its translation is CAISAHQTSADTQYF.

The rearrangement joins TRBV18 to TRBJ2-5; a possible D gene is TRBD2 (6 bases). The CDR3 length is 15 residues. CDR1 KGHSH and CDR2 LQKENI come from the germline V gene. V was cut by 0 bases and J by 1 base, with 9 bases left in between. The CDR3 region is CASSPPGLLQETQYF. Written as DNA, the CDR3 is TGTGCCAGCTCACCACCGGGACTCCTCCAAGAGACCCAGTACTTC. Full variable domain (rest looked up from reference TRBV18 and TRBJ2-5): NAGVMQNPRHLVRRRGQEARLRCSPMKGHSHVYWYRQLPEEGLKFMVYLQKENIIDESGMPKERFSAEFPKEGPSILRIQQVVRGDSAAYFCASSPPGLLQETQYFGPGTRLLVL.

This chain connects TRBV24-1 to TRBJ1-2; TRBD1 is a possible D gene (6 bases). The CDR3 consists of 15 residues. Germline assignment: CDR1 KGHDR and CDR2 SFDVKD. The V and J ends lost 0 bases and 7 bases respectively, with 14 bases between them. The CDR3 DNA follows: TGTGCCACCAGTGATTTGGGGCAGGGGATCGGTGGCTACACCTTC. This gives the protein CATSDLGQGIGGYTF.

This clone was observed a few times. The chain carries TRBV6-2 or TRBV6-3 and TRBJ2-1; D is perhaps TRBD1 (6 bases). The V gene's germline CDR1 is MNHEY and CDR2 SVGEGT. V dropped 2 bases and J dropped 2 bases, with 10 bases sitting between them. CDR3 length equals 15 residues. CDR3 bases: TGTGCCAGCAGTTACGGGGGCGATCCCTACAATGAGCAGTTCTTC. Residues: CASSYGGDPYNEQFF.

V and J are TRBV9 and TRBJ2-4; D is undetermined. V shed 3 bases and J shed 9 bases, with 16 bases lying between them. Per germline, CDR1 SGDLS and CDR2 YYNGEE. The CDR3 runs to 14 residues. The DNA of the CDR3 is TGTGCCAGCAGCGCCGTTCTTTACGGTGCCATTCAGTACTTC. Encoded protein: CASSAVLYGAIQYF.

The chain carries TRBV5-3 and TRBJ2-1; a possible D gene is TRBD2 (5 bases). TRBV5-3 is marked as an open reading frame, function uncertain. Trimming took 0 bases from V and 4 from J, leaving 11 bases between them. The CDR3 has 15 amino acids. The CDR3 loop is CARSLAREPYNEQFF. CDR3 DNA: TGTGCCAGAAGCTTGGCACGGGAACCTTACAATGAGCAGTTCTTC.

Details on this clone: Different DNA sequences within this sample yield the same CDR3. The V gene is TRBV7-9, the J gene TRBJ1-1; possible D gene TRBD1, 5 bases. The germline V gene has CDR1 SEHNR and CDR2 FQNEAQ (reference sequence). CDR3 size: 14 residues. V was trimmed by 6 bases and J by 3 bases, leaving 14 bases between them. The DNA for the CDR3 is TGTGCCAGCAGTTCGCAGGGAAGCGACACTGAAGCTTTCTTT. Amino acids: CASSSQGSDTEAFF.

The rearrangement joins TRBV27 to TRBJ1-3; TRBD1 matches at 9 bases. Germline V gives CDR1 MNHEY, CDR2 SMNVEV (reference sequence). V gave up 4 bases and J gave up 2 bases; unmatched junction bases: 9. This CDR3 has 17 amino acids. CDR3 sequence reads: CASSSLSGTGTGNTIYF. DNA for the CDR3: TGTGCCAGCAGTTCCCTCTCCGGGACAGGGACTGGAAACACCATATATTTT.

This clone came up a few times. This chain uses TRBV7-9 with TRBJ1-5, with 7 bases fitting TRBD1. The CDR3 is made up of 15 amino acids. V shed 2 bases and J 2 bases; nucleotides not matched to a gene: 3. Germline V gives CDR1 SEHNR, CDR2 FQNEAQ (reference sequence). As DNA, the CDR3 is TGTGCCAGCAGCTTATCCGGACAGGGCAATCAGCCCCAGCATTTT. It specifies CASSLSGQGNQPQHF.

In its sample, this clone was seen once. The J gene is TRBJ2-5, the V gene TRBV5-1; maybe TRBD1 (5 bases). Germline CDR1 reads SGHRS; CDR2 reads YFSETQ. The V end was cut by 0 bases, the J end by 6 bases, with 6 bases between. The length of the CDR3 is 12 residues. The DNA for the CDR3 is TGCGCCAGCAGCTTGGAGGGGAAGACCCAGTACTTC. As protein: CASSLEGKTQYF.

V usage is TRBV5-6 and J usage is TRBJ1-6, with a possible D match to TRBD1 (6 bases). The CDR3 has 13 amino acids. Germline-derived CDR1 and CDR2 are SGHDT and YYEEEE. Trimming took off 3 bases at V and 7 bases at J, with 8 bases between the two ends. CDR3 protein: CASSWTENSPLHF. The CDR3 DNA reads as TGTGCCAGCAGCTGGACAGAGAATTCACCCCTCCACTTT.

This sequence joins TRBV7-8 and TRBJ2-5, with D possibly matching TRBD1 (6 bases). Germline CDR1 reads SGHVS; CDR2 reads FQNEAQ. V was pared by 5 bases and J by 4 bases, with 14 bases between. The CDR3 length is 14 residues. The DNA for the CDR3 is TGTGCCAGCAGCCAGTACAGGGAAGGAGAGACCCAGTACTTC. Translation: CASSQYREGETQYF.

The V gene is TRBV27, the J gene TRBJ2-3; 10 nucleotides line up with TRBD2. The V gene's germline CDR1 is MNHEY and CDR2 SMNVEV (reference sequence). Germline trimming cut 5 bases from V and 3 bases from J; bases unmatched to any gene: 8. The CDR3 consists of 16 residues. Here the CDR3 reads CASSTSIAGGTDTQYF. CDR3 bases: TGTGCCAGCAGTACCTCTATAGCGGGGGGAACAGATACGCAGTATTTT.

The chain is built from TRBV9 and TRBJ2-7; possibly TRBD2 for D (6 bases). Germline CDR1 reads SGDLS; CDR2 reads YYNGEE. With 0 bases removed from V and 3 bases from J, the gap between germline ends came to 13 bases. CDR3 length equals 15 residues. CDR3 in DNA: TGTGCCAGCAGCGTAGATTTGGGAGCGGGCTACGAGCAGTACTTC. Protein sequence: CASSVDLGAGYEQYF.

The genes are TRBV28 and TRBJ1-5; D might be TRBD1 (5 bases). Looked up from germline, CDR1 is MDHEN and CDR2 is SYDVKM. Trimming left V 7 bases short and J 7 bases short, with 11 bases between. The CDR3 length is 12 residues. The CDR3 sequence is CASTSQGQPQHF. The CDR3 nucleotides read TGTGCCAGCACTTCGCAGGGACAGCCCCAGCATTTT.

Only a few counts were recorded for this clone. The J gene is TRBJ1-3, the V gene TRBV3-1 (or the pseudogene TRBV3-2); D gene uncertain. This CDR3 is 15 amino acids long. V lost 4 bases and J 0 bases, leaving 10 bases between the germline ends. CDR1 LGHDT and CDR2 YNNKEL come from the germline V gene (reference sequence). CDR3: CASSRSHGSGNTIYF. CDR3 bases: TGTGCCAGCAGCCGATCACATGGCTCTGGAAACACCATATATTTT.

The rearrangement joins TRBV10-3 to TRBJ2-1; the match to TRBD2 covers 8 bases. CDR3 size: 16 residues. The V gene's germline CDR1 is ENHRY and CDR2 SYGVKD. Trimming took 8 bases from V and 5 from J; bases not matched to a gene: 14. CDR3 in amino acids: CAISTTTSGSDNEQFF. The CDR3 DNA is TGTGCCATCTCTACTACAACGAGCGGGAGCGACAATGAGCAGTTCTTC.

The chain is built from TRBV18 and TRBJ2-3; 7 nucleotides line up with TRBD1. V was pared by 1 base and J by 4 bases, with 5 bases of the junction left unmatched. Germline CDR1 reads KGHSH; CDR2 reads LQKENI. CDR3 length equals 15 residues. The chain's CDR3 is CASSPRGQWADTQYF. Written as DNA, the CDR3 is TGTGCCAGCTCACCACGGGGACAGTGGGCAGATACGCAGTATTTT.

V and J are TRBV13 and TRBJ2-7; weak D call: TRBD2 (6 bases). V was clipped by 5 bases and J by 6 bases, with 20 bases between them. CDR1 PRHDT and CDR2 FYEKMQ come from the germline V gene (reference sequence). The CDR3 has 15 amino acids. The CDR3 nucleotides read TGTGCCAGCAGCCAGTACCTAGCGAGTAGGGGCGAGCAGTACTTC. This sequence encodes CASSQYLASRGEQYF.

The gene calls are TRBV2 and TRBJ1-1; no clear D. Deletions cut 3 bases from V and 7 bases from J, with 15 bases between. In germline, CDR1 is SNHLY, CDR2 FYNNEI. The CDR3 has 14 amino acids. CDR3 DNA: TGTGCCAGCAGTGAGAGGGCCAGATCGCGTGAAGCTTTCTTT. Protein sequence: CASSERARSREAFF. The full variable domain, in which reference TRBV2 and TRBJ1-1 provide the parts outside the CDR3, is EPEVTQTPSHQVTQMGQEVILRCVPISNHLYFYWYRQILGQKVEFLVSFYNNEISEKSEIFDDQFSVERPDGSNFTLKIRSTKLEDSAMYFCASSERARSREAFFGQGTRLTVV.

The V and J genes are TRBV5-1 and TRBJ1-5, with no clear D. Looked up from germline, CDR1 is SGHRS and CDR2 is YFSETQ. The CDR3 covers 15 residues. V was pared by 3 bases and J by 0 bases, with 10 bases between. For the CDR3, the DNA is TGCGCCAGCAGCTCCGGGGAGGTTAGCAATCAGCCCCAGCATTTT. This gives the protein CASSSGEVSNQPQHF.

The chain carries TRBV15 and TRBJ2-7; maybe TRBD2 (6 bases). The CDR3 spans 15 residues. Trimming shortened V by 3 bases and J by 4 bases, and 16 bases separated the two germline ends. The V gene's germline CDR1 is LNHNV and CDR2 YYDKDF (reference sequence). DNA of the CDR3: TGTGCCACCAGCAGGGACTACCAGCGGCGTTACGAGCAGTACTTC. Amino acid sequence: CATSRDYQRRYEQYF.